The clone carrying this T cell receptor beta chain was observed at least ten times. Its target is not known. Patients aged 18 to 65 had newly diagnosed hyperthyroidism lasting under 2 months. The V gene end was trimmed by 8 bases and the J gene end by 4 bases; junction bases not matched to a gene: 9. The germline V gene has CDR1 ENHRY and CDR2 SYGVKD. The CDR3 runs to 15 residues. Amplification of TCR beta CDR3 regions was performed using RNA transcripts as template. The HTBI primer set served for first-round RT-PCR of the TCR CDR3. MiXCR, applied by TCRdb to the multiplex PCR reads, yields one record per CDR3 protein. This table holds some 440,000 distinct CDR3 sequences, 15% to 18% found once. This sample was included in a study of T cells in Graves' hyperthyroidism and ophthalmopathy. Study outcomes and limitations: Researchers found most expanded thyroid clonotypes above 0.001 in blood as well.

V is TRBV10-3 and J is TRBJ2-2; 8 nucleotides line up with TRBD1. The material sequenced was blood. The clonotype comes from a young woman with Graves' hyperthyroidism. The chain's CDR3 is CAIAGQGAFTGELFF. As DNA, the CDR3 is TGTGCCATCGCTGGGCAGGGGGCGTTCACCGGGGAGCTGTTTTTT.